The clone carrying this T cell receptor beta chain was found many times. Its antigen is undetermined. This specimen belongs to a study of T-cell reconstitution after alpha-beta-depleted transplantation in children. Study results and caveats: Surviving thymic progenitors and recipient T cells were the source of high TCRbeta diversity at day 60 in some patients. At the one-year point after transplant, T-cell counts and TCRbeta diversity were found to come mostly from T cells that had been newly produced. Expanded graft clones, several hundred of them, were reportedly the source of alpha-beta T cells about two months after transplant.

Germline V gene lookup returns CDR1 SEHNR and CDR2 FQNEAQ (reference sequence). Trimming shortened V by 4 bases and J by 5 bases, and 17 bases separated the two germline ends. The CDR3 is made up of 15 amino acids. Preparation of the TCRbeta library used unique molecular identifiers. TCRdb called the PCR reads again in MiXCR, with one record for every CDR3 protein. This table has about 200,000 distinct CDR3 sequences, approximately 6.9% appearing once. The sequence was collected from a boy aged 2 to 10 with acute lymphoblastic leukemia, due to receive a stem cell transplant. Here the sequenced sample was PBMCs, taken before TCRalphabeta/CD19-depleted stem cell transplant. The chain joins TRBV7-9 to TRBJ2-5; possible D gene TRBD2, 7 bases. In nucleotides, the CDR3 is TGTGCCAGCAGCTCGCGGGAGTGGGGGCGGGAGACCCAGTACTTC. This gives the protein CASSSREWGRETQYF.